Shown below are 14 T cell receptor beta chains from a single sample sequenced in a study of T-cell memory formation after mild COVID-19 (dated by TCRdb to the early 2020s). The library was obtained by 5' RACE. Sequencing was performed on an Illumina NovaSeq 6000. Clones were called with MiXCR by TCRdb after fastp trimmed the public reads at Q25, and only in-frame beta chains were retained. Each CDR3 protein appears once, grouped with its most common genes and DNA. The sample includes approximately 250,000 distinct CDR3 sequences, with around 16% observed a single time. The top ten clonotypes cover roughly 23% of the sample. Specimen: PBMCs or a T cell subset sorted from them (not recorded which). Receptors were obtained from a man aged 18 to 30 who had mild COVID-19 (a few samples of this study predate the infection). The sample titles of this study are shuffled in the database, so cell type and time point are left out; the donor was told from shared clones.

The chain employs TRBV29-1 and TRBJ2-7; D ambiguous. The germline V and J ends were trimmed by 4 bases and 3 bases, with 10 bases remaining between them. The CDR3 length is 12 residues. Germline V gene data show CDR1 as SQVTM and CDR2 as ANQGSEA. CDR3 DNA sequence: TGCAGCGTTGGTCTCTCCTACTACGAGCAGTACGTC. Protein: CSVGLSYYEQYV.

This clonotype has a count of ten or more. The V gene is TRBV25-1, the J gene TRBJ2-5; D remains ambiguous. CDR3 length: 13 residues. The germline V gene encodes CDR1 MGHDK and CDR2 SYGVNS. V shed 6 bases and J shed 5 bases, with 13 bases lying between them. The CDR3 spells CASRLGGTETQYF. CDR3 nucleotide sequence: TGTGCCAGCAGATTAGGCGGCACGGAGACCCAGTACTTC.

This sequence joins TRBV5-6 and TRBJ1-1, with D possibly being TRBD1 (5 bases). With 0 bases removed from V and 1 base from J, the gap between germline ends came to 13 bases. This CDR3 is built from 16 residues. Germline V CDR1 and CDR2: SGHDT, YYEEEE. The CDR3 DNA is TGTGCCAGCAGCTTGGGACAGACCTACTCGAACACTGAAGCTTTCTTT. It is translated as CASSLGQTYSNTEAFF.

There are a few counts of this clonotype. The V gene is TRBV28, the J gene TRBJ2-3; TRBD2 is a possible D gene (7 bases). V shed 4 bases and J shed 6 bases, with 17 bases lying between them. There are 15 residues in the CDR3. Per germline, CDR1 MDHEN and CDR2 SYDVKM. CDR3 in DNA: TGTGCCAGCAGTTCCGGAGGTCGGGGGGCGGATACGCAGTATTTT. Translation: CASSSGGRGADTQYF.

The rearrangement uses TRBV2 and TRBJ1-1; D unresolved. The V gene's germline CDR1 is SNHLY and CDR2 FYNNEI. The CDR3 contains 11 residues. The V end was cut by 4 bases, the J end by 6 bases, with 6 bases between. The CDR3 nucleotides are TGTGCCAGCAGTGTAGCCGCTGAAGCTTTCTTT. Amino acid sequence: CASSVAAEAFF. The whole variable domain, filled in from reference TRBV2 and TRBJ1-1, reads EPEVTQTPSHQVTQMGQEVILRCVPISNHLYFYWYRQILGQKVEFLVSFYNNEISEKSEIFDDQFSVERPDGSNFTLKIRSTKLEDSAMYFCASSVAAEAFFGQGTRLTVV.

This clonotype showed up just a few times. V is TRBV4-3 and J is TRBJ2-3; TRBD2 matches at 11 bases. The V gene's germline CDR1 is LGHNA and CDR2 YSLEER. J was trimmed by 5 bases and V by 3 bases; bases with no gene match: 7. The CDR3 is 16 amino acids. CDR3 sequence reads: CASSQGSGGGRDTQYF. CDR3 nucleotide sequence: TGCGCCAGCAGCCAGGGTAGCGGGGGGGGGAGAGATACGCAGTATTTT.

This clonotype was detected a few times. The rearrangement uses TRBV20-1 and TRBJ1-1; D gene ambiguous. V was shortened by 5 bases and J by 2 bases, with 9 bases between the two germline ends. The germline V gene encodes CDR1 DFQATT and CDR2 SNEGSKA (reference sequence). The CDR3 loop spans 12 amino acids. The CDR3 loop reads CSAWASNTEAFF. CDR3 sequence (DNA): TGCAGTGCTTGGGCGTCTAACACTGAAGCTTTCTTT.

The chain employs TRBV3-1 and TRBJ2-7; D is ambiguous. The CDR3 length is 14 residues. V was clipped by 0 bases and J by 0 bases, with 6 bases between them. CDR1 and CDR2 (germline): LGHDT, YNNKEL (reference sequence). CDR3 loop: CASSQEFDSYEQYF. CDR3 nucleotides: TGTGCCAGCAGCCAAGAGTTCGACTCCTACGAGCAGTACTTC.

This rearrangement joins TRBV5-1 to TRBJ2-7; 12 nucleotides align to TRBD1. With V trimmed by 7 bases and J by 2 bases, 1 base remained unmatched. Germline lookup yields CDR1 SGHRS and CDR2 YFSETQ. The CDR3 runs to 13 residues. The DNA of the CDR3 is TGCGCCAGCGGGGACAGGGGGCCCTACGAGCAGTACTTC. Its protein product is CASGDRGPYEQYF. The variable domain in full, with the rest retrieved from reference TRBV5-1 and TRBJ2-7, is KAGVTQTPRYLIKTRGQQVTLSCSPISGHRSVSWYQQTPGQGLQFLFEYFSETQRNKGNFPGRFSGRQFSNSRSEMNVSTLELGDSALYLCASGDRGPYEQYFGPGTRLTVT.

The CDR3 coding sequence is TGTGCCAGCAGTTATGAAGGTTACAATGAGCAGTTCTTC. Its translation is CASSYEGYNEQFF. This chain uses TRBV6-2 or TRBV6-3 with TRBJ2-1; D gene uncertain. The V and J ends lost 3 bases and 4 bases respectively, with 7 bases between them. This CDR3 region has 13 residues. Germline CDR1 MNHEY, CDR2 SVGEGT.

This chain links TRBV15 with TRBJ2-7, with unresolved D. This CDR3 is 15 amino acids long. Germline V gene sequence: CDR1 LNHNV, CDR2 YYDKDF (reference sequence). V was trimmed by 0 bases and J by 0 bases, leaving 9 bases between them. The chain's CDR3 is CATSRDDRVSYEQYF. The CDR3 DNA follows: TGTGCCACCAGCAGAGATGACCGGGTCTCCTACGAGCAGTACTTC.

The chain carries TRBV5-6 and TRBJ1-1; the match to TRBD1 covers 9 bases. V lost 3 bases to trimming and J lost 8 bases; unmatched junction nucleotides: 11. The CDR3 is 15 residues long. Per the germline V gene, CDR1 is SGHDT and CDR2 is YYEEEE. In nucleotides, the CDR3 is TGTGCCAGCAGCTGGAATCCGGGACAGGGAGCCGAAGCTTTCTTT. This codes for CASSWNPGQGAEAFF.

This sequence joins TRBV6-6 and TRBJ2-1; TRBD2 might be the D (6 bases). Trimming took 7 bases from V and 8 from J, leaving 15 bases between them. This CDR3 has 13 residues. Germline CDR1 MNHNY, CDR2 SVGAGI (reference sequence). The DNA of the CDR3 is TGTGCCAGCACCCCTCGCGGGGTCCATGAGCAGTTCTTC. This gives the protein CASTPRGVHEQFF.

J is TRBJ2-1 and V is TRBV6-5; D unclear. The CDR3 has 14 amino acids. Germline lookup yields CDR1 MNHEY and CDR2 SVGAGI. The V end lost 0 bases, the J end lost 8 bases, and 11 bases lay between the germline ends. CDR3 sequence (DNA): TGTGCCAGCAGTTACTCGCCGGAAAGTCATGAGCAGTTCTTC. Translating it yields CASSYSPESHEQFF.